These 2 T cell receptor beta chains were sequenced from one sample in a study of T cell responses to AZD1222 COVID-19 vaccine (TCRdb year 2021). This sample's time point label indicates: baseline before first vaccination. The method behind the library was the immunoSEQ multiplex PCR assay. As stored in TCRdb, this immuneACCESS dataset retains in-frame rearrangements with V and J assigned. A fraction of the clones does not appear; measured against another copy, unresolved V genes explain less than half of the discrepancy, and the remainder lacks a known reason. In this sample the table shows some 140,000 clones, more than 85% of which occur a single time. Of the sample, about 3.2% is held by the ten largest clones. The sample in question was peripheral blood, obtained on day 0 of AZD1222 vaccination. These receptors all come from an adult in good health.

The chain recombines TRBV19 with TRBJ1-5; 7 bases match TRBD1. The CDR3 runs 17 residues. The V segment lost 1 base and the J segment 2 bases; nucleotides outside the gene matches: 8. Per the germline V gene, CDR1 is LNHDA and CDR2 is SQIVND (reference sequence). This CDR3 is CASSIGTGASGNQPQHF. The DNA of the CDR3 is TGTGCCAGTAGTATAGGGACAGGAGCGAGTGGCAATCAGCCCCAGCATTTT.

This chain connects TRBV28 to TRBJ1-6; D is undetermined. Trimming shortened V by 2 bases and J by 7 bases, and 6 bases separated the two germline ends. Germline CDR1 and CDR2: MDHEN and SYDVKM. This CDR3 comprises 13 residues. The CDR3 loop reads CASSLIPNSPLHF. The CDR3 region has the DNA TGTGCCAGCAGTTTAATCCCAAATTCACCCCTCCACTTT.